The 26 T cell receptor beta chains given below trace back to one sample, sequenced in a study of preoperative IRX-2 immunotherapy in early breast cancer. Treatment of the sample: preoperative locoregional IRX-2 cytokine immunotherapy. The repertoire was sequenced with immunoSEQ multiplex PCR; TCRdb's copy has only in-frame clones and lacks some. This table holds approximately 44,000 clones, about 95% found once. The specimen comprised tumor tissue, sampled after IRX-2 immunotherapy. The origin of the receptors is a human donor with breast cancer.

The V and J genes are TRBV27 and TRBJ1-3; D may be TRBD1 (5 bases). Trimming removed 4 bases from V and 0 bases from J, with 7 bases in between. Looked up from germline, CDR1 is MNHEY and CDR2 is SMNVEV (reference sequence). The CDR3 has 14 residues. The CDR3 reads CASSSGRSGNTIYF. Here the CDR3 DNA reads TGTGCCAGCAGTTCGGGACGCTCTGGAAACACCATATATTTT.

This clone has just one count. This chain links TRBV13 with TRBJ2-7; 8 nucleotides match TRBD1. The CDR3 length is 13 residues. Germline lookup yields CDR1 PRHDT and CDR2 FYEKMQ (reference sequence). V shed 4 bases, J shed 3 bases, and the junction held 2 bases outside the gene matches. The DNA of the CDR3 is TGTGCCAGCAGCTCAGACAGGGGCTACGAGCAGTACTTC. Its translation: CASSSDRGYEQYF.

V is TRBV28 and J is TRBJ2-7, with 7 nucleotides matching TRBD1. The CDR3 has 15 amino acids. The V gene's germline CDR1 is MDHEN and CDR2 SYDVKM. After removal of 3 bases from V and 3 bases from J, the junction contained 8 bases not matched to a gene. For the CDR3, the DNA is TGTGCCAGCAGTTTCTCCGGGACAGCACACTACGAGCAGTACTTC. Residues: CASSFSGTAHYEQYF.

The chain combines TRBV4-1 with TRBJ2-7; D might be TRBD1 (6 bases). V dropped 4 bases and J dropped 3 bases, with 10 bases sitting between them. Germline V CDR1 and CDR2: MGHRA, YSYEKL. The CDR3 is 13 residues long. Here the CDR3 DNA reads TGCGCCAGCAGCCTCCGACAGGACTACGAGCAGTACTTC. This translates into CASSLRQDYEQYF.

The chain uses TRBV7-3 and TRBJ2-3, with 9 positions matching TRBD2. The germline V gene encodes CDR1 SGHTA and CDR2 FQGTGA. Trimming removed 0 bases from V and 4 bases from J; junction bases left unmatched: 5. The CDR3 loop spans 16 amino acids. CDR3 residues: CASSLTAGGGSDTQYF. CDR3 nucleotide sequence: TGTGCCAGCAGCTTAACTGCGGGAGGGGGCTCAGATACGCAGTATTTT.

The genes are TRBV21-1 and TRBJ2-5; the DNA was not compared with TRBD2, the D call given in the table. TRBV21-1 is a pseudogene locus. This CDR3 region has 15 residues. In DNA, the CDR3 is TGTGCCAGCAGCAGTACCAAACTAGGCGCGGGGACCCAGTACTTC. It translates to CASSSTKLGAGTQYF.

The CDR3 loop reads CASSRTSGAGGTQYF. CDR3 bases: TGTGCCAGCAGCCGGACTAGCGGGGCTGGGGGCACGCAGTATTTT. V gene TRBV7-2 combines with J gene TRBJ2-3; 12 bases are shared with TRBD2. Germline lookup yields CDR1 SGHTA and CDR2 FQGNSA. The CDR3 is made up of 15 amino acids. Trimming took 5 bases from V and 9 from J; bases not matched to a gene: 9.

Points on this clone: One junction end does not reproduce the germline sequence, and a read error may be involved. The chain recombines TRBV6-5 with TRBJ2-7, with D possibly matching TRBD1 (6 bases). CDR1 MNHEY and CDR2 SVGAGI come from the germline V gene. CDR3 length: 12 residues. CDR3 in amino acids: CATSQGSSEQYF. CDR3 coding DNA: TGTGCCACCTCACAGGGCTCCTCCGAGCAGTACTTC.

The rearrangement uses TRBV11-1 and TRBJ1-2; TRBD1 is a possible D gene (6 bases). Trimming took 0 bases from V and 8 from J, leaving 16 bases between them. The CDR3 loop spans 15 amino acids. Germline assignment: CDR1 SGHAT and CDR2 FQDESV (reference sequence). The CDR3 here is CASSLAGVTGGGYTF. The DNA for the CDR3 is TGTGCCAGCAGCTTAGCAGGGGTGACAGGAGGCGGCTACACCTTC.

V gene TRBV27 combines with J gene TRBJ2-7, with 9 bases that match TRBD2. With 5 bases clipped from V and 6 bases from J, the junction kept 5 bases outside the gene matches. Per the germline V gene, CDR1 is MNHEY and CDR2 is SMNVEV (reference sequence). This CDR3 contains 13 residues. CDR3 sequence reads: CASSVMTSGEQYF. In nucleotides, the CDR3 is TGTGCCAGCAGTGTGATGACTAGCGGCGAGCAGTACTTC.

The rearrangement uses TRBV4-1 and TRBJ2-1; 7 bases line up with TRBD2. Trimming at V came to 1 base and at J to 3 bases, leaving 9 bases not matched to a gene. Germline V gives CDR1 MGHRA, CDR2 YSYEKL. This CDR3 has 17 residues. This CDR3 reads CASSQGPASGYYNEQFF. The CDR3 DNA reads TGCGCCAGCAGCCAAGGTCCCGCTAGCGGTTACTACAATGAGCAGTTCTTC.

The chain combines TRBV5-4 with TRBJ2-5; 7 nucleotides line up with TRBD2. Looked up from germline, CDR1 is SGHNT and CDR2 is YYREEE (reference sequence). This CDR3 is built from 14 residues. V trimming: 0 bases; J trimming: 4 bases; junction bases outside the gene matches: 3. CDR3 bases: TGTGCCAGCAGCTTGGCCGGCGGGGGAGAGACCCAGTACTTC. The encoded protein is CASSLAGGGETQYF. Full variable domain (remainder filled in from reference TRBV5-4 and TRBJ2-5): ETGVTQSPTHLIKTRGQQVTLRCSSQSGHNTVSWYQQALGQGPQFIFQYYREEENGRGNFPPRFSGLQFPNYSSELNVNALELDDSALYLCASSLAGGGETQYFGPGTRLLVL.

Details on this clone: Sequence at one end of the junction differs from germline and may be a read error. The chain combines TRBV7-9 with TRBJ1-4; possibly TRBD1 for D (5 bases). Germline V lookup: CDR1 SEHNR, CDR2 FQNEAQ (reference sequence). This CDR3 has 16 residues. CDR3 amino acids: CASSDQRGTGDEKLFF. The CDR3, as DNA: TGTGCCAGCAGCGACCAAAGGGGCACTGGGGATGAAAAGCTGTTTTTT.

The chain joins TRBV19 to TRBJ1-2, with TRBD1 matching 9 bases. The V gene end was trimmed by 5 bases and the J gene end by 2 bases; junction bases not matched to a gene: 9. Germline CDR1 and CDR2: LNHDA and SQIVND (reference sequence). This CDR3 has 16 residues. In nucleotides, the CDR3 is TGTGCCAGTAGTGCTGGCTGGGGACAGGGAAACTATGGCTACACCTTC. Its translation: CASSAGWGQGNYGYTF.

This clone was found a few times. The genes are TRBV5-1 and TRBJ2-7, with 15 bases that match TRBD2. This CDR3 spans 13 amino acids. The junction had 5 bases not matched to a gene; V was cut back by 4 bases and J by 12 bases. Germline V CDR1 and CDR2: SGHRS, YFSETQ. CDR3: CASSQPGLAGGYF. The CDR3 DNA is TGCGCCAGCAGCCAACCGGGACTAGCGGGAGGGTACTTC. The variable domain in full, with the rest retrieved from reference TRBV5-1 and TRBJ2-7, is KAGVTQTPRYLIKTRGQQVTLSCSPISGHRSVSWYQQTPGQGLQFLFEYFSETQRNKGNFPGRFSGRQFSNSRSEMNVSTLELGDSALYLCASSQPGLAGGYFGPGTRLTVT.

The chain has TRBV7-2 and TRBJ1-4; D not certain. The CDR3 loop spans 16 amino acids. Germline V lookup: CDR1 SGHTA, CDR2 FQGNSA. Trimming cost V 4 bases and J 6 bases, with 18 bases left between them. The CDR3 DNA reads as TGTGCCAGCAGCTCCCCTTTATCGGGTGATGATGAAAAACTGTTTTTT. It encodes CASSSPLSGDDEKLFF.

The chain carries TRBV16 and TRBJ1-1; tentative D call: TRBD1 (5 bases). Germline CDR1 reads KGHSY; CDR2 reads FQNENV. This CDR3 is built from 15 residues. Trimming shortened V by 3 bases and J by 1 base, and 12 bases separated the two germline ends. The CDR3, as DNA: TGTGCCAGCAGCCATGGGGGGAGGGCGAACACTGAAGCTTTCTTT. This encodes CASSHGGRANTEAFF.

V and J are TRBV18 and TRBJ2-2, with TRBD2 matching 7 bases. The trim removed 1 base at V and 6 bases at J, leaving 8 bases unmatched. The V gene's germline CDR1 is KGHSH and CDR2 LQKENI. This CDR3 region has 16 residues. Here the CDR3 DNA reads TGTGCCAGCTCACCACTAACTGCGGGAGCCGCCGGGGAGCTGTTTTTT. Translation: CASSPLTAGAAGELFF.

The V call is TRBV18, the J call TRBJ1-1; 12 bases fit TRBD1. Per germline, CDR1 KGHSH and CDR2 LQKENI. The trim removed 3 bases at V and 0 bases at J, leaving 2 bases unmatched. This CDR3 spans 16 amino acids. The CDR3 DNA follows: TGTGCCAGCTCACCCGGGACAGGGGGCCTGAACACTGAAGCTTTCTTT. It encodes CASSPGTGGLNTEAFF.

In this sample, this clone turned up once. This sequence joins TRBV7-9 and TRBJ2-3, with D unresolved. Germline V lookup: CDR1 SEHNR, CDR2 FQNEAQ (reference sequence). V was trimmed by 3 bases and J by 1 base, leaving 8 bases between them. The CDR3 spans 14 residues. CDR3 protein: CASSLVAGTDTQYF. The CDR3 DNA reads TGTGCCAGCAGCTTGGTAGCAGGCACAGATACGCAGTATTTT.

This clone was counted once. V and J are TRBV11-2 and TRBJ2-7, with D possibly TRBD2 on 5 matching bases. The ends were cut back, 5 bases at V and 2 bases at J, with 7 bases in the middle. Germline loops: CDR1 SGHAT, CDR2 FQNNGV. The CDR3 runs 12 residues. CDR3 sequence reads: CASSTGTYEQYF. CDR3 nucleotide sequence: TGTGCCAGCAGCACCGGGACCTACGAGCAGTACTTC.

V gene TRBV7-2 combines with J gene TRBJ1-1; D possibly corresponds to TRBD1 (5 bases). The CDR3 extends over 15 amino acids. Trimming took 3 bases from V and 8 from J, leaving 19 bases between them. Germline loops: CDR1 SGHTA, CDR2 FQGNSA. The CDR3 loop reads CASSFYGRASVEAFF. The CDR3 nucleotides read TGTGCCAGCAGCTTTTACGGCAGGGCGAGCGTCGAAGCTTTCTTT.

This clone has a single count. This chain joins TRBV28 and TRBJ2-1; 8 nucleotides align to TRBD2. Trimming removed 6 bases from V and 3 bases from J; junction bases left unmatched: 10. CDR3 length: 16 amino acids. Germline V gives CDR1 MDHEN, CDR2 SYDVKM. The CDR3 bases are TGTGCCAGCAGCCTTAGCGGGGATGTTGACTACAATGAGCAGTTCTTC. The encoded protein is CASSLSGDVDYNEQFF.

This chain's CDR3 is CASSQKRTSGTYEQYF. In DNA form, the CDR3 reads TGTGCCAGCAGTCAAAAGAGAACTAGCGGTACCTACGAGCAGTACTTC. The chain combines TRBV7-9 with TRBJ2-7; 8 positions agree with TRBD2. The germline V gene encodes CDR1 SEHNR and CDR2 FQNEAQ (reference sequence). V lost 6 bases to trimming and J lost 2 bases; unmatched junction nucleotides: 12. This CDR3 contains 16 residues.

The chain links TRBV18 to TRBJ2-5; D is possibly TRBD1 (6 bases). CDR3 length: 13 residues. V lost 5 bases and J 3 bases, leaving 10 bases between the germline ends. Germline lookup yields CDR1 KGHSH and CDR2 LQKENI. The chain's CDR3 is CASSAGVEETQYF. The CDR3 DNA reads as TGTGCCAGCTCAGCAGGGGTAGAAGAGACCCAGTACTTC.

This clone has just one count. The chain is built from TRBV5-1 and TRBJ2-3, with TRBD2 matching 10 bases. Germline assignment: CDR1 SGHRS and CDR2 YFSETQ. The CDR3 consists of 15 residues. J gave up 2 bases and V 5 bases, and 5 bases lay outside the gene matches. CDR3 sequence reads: CASREGTSDTDTQYF. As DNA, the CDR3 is TGCGCCAGCAGGGAGGGGACTAGCGACACAGATACGCAGTATTTT.